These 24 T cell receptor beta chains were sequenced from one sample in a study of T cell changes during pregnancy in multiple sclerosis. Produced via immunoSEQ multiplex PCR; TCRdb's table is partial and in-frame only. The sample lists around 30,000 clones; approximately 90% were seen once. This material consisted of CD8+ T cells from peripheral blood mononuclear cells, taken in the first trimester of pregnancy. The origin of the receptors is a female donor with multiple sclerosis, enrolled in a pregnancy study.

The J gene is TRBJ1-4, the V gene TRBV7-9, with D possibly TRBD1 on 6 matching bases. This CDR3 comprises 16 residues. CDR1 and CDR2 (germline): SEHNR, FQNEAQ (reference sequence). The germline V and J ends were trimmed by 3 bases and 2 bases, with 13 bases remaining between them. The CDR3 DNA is TGTGCCAGCAGCTTGGGCAGGGGTCCCACTAATGAAAAACTGTTTTTT. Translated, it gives CASSLGRGPTNEKLFF.

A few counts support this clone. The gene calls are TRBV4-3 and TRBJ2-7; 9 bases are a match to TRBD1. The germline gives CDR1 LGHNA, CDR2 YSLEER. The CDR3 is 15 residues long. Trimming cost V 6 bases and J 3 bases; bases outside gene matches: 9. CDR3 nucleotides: TGCGCCAGCAGTTTCGGACAGGGGTTCGACTACGAGCAGTACTTC. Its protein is CASSFGQGFDYEQYF.

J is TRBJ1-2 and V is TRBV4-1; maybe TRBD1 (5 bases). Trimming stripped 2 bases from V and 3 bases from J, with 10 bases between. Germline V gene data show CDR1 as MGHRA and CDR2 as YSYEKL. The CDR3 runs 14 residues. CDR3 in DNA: TGCGCCAGCAGCCAACTCCGGGGGGACTATGGCTACACCTTC. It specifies CASSQLRGDYGYTF.

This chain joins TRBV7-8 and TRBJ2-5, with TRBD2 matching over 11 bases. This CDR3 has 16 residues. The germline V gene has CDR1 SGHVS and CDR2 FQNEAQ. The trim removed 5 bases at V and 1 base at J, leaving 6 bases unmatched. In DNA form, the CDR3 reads TGTGCCAGCAGCCCCCGACTAGCGGGGATCCAAGAGACCCAGTACTTC. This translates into CASSPRLAGIQETQYF. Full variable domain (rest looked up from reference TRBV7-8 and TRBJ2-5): GAGVSQSPRYKVAKRGQDVALRCDPISGHVSLFWYQQALGQGPEFLTYFQNEAQLDKSGLPSDRFFAERPEGSVSTLKIQRTQQEDSAVYLCASSPRLAGIQETQYFGPGTRLLVL.

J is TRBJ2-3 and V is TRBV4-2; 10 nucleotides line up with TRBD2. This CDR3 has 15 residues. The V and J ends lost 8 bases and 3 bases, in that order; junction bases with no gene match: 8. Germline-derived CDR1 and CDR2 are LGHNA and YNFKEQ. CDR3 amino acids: CASGPGTSDTDTQYF. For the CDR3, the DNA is TGTGCCAGCGGACCTGGGACTAGCGATACAGATACGCAGTATTTT.

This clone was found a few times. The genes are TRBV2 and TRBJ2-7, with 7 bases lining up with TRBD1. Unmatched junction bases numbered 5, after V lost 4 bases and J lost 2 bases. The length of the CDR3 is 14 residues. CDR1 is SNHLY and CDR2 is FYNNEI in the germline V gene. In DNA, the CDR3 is TGTGCCAGCAGTGCCACAGGGGCCCCCTACGAGCAGTACTTC. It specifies CASSATGAPYEQYF.

The CDR3 sequence: CASSKTSGTGELFF. The CDR3 region has the DNA TGTGCCAGCAGCAAAACTAGCGGCACCGGGGAGCTGTTTTTT. This chain connects TRBV7-9 to TRBJ2-2; 8 bases fit TRBD2. CDR1 SEHNR and CDR2 FQNEAQ come from the germline V gene (reference sequence). This CDR3 has 14 residues. With V trimmed by 5 bases and J by 4 bases, 3 bases remained unmatched.

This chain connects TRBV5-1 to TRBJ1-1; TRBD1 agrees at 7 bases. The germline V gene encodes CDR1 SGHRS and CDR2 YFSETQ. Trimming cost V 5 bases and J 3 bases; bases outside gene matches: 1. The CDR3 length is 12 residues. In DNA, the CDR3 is TGCGCCAGCAGTCAGGGGGACACTGAAGCTTTCTTT. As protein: CASSQGDTEAFF.

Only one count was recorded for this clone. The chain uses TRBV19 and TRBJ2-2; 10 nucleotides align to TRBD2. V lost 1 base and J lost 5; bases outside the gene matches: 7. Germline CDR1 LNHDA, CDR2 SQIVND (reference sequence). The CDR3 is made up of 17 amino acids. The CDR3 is CASSIGLAGEGTGELFF. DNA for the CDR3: TGTGCCAGTAGTATAGGGCTAGCGGGAGAAGGTACCGGGGAGCTGTTTTTT.

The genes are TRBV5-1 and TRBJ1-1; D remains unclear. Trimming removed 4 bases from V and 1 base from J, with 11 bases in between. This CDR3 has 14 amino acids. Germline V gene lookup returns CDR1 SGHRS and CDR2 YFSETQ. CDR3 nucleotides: TGCGCCAGCAGCCGGGTGTCGCAGAACACTGAAGCTTTCTTT. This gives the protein CASSRVSQNTEAFF.

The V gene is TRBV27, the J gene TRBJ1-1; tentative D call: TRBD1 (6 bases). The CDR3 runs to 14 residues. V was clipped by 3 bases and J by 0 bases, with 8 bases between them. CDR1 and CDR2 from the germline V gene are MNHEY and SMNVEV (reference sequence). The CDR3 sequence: CASSFRDMNTEAFF. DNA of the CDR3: TGTGCCAGCAGTTTTAGGGACATGAACACTGAAGCTTTCTTT.

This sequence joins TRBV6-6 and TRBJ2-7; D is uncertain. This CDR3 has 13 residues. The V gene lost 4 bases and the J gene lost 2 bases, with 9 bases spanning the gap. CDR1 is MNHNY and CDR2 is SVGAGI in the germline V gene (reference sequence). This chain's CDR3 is CASSFSVAYEQYF. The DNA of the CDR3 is TGTGCCAGCAGTTTTTCAGTTGCCTACGAGCAGTACTTC.

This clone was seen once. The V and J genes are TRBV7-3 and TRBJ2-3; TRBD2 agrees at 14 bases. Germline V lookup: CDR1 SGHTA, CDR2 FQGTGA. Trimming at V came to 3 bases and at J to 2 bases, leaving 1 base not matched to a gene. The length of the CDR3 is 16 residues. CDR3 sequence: CASSLTSGGVTDTQYF. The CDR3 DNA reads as TGTGCCAGCAGCTTGACTAGCGGGGGGGTCACAGATACGCAGTATTTT.

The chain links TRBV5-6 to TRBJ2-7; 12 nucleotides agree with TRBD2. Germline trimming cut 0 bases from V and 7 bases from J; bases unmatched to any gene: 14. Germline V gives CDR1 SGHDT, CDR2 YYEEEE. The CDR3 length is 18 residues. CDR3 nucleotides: TGTGCCAGCAGCTTGGGCGGACTAGCGGGGTTCGCGGCGGGGGAGCAGTACTTC. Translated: CASSLGGLAGFAAGEQYF.

The CDR3 here is CASSPRDSYSGANVLTF. DNA of the CDR3: TGTGCCAGCAGTCCGCGGGACAGCTACTCTGGGGCCAACGTCCTGACTTTC. This sequence joins TRBV27 and TRBJ2-6; possibly TRBD1 for D (7 bases). The V end lost 5 bases, the J end lost 0 bases, and 14 bases lay between the germline ends. The CDR3 has 17 amino acids. The germline V gene has CDR1 MNHEY and CDR2 SMNVEV (reference sequence).

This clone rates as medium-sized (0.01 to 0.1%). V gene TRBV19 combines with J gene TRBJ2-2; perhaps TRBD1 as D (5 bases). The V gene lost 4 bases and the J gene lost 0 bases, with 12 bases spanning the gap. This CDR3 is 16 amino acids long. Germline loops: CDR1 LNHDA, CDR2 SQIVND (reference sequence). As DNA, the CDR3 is TGTGCCAGTAGTAAGACAGAAAGAACGAACACCGGGGAGCTGTTTTTT. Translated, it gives CASSKTERTNTGELFF.

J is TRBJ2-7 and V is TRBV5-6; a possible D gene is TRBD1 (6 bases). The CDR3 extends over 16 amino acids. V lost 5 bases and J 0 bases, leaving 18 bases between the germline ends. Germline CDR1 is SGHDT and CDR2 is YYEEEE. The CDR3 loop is CASSNDRDTNSYEQYF. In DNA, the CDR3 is TGTGCCAGCAGTAATGACCGGGACACGAACTCCTACGAGCAGTACTTC.

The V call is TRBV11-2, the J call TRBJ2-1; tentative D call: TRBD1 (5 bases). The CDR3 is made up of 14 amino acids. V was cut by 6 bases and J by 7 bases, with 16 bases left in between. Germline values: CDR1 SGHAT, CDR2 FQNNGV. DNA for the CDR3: TGTGCCAGCAGTCACGAGCAGGGTGCTAATGAGCAGTTCTTC. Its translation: CASSHEQGANEQFF.

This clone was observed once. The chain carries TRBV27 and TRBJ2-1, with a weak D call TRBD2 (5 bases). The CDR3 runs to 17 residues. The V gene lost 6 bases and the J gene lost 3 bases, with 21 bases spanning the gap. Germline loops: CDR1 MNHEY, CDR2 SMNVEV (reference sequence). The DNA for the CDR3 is TGTGCCAGCAGGTTCTCCCCCCTAGCAACGGGCTACAATGAGCAGTTCTTC. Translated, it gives CASRFSPLATGYNEQFF.

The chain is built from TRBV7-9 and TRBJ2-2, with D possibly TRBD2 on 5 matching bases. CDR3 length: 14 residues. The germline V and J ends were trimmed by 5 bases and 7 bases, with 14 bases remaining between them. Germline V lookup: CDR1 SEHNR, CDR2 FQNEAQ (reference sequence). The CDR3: CASSLTSLYGELFF. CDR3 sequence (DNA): TGTGCCAGCAGCCTAACTAGTCTATACGGGGAGCTGTTTTTT. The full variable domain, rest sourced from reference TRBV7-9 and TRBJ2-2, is DTGVSQNPRHKITKRGQNVTFRCDPISEHNRLYWYRQTLGQGPEFLTYFQNEAQLEKSRLLSDRFSAERPKGSFSTLEIQRTEQGDSAMYLCASSLTSLYGELFFGEGSRLTVL.

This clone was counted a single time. The CDR3 coding sequence is TGTGCCAGCTCACCCCTTCGGACTAGCGGCGAGGTTCGGCCCTACGAGCAGTACTTC. Residues: CASSPLRTSGEVRPYEQYF. This chain joins TRBV18 and TRBJ2-7; 10 bases are shared with TRBD2. The V gene end was trimmed by 3 bases and the J gene end by 2 bases; junction bases not matched to a gene: 16. The length of the CDR3 is 19 residues. Germline V gene data show CDR1 as KGHSH and CDR2 as LQKENI. The variable domain in full, with the rest retrieved from reference TRBV18 and TRBJ2-7, is NAGVMQNPRHLVRRRGQEARLRCSPMKGHSHVYWYRQLPEEGLKFMVYLQKENIIDESGMPKERFSAEFPKEGPSILRIQQVVRGDSAAYFCASSPLRTSGEVRPYEQYFGPGTRLTVT.

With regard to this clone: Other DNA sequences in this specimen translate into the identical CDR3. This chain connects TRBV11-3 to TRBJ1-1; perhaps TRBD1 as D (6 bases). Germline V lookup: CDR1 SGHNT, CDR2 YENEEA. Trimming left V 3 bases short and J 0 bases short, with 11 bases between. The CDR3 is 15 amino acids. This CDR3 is CASSFKGQLNTEAFF. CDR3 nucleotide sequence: TGTGCCAGCAGCTTCAAAGGACAGCTGAACACTGAAGCTTTCTTT.

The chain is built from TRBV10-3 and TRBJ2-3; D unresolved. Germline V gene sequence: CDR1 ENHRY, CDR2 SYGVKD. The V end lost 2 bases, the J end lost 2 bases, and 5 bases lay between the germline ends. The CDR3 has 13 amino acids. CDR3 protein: CAISEVLTDTQYF. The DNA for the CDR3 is TGTGCCATCAGTGAGGTTCTCACAGATACGCAGTATTTT.

The CDR3 spells CASSVLRGYGGELFF. CDR3 DNA: TGTGCCAGCAGTGTCCTTCGGGGGTACGGCGGGGAGCTGTTTTTT. This chain connects TRBV6-1 to TRBJ2-2; tentative D call: TRBD2 (6 bases). The CDR3 length is 15 residues. CDR1 and CDR2 from the germline V gene are MNHNS and SASEGT. V lost 4 bases and J lost 7, with 16 bases in between.